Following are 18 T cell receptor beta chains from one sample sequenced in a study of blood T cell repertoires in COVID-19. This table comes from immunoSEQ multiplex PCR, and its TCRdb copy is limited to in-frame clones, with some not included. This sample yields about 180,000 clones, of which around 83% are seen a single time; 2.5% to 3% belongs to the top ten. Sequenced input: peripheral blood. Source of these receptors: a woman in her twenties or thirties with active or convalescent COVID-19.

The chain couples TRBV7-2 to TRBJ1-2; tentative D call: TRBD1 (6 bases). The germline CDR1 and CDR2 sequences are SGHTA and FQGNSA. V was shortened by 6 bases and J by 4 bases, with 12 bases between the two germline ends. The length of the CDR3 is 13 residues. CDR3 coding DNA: TGTGCCAGCAGTCCGGACAGCTCCTATGGCTACACCTTC. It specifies CASSPDSSYGYTF.

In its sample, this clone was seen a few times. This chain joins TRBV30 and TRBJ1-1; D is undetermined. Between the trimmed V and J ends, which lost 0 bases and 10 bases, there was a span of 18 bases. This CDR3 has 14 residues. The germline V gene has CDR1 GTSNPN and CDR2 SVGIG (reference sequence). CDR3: CAWSVHGGKEGAFF. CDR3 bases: TGTGCCTGGAGTGTACACGGAGGGAAGGAGGGAGCTTTCTTT.

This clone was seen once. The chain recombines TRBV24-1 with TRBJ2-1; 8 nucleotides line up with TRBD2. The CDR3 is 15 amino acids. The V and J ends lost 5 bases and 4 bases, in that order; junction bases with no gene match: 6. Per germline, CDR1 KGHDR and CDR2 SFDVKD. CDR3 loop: CATSVGTSGYNEQFF. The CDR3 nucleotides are TGTGCCACCAGTGTAGGAACTAGCGGTTACAATGAGCAGTTCTTC.

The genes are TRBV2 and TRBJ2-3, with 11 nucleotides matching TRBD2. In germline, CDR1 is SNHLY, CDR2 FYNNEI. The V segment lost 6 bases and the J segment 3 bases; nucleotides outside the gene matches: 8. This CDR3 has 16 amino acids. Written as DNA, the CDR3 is TGTGCCAGCAGCACCGGCCTAGCGGGGGGAACAGATACGCAGTATTTT. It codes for CASSTGLAGGTDTQYF.

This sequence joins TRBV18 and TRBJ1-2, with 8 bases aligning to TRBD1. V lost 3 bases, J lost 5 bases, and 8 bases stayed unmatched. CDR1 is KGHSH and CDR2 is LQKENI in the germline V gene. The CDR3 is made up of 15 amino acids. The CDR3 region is CASSPGQGELYGYTF. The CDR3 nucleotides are TGTGCCAGCTCACCCGGACAGGGTGAACTTTATGGCTACACCTTC.

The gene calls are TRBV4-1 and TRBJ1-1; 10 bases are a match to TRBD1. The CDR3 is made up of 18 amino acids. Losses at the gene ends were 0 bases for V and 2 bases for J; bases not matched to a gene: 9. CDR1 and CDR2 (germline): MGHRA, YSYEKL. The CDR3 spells CASSQDSWTGGKNTEAFF. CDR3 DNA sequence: TGCGCCAGCAGCCAAGATTCGTGGACAGGGGGTAAAAACACTGAAGCTTTCTTT.

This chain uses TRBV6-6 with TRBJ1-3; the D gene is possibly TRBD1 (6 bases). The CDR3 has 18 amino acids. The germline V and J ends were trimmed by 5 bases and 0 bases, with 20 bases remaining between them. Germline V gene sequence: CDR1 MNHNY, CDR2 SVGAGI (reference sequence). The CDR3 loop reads CASSRGTPQTPSGNTIYF. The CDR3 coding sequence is TGTGCCAGCAGTCGTGGGACACCTCAGACTCCCTCTGGAAACACCATATATTTT.

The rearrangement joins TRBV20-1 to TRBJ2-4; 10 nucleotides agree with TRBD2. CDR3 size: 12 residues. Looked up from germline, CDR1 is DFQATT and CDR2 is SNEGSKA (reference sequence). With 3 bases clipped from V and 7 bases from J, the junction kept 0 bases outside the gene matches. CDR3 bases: TGCAGTGCTAGTAGCGGGGGGAACATTCAGTACTTC. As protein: CSASSGGNIQYF.

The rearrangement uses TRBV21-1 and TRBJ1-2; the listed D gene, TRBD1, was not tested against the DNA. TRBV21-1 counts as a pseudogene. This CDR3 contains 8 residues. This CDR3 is CASFQYTF. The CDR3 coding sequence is TGTGCCAGCTTTCAGTACACCTTC.

Here the CDR3 DNA reads TGTGCCAGCAGCTTAGTCGGGACAGCCAACAACCAAGAGACCCAGTACTTC. Residues: CASSLVGTANNQETQYF. The chain has TRBV11-2 and TRBJ2-5, with 7 nucleotides matching TRBD1. There are 17 residues in the CDR3. The germline V gene has CDR1 SGHAT and CDR2 FQNNGV. The trim removed 1 base at V and 0 bases at J, leaving 8 bases unmatched.

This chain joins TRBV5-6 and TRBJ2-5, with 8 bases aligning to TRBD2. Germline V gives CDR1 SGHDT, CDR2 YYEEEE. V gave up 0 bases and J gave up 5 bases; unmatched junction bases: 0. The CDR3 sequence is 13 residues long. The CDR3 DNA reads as TGTGCCAGCAGCTTGGCGGGGGGGGAGACCCAGTACTTC. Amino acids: CASSLAGGETQYF.

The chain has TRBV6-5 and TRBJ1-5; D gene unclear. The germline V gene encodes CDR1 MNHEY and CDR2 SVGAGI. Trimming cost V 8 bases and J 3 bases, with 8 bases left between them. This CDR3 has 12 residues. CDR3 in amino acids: CASRRHNQPQHF. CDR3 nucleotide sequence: TGTGCCAGCCGACGACACAATCAGCCCCAGCATTTT.

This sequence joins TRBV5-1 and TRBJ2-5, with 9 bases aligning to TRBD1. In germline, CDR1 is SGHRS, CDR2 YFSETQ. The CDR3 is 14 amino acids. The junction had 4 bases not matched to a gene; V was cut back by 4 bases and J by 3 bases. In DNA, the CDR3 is TGCGCCAGCAGCCGGGGACAGGGAAAAGAGACCCAGTACTTC. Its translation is CASSRGQGKETQYF.

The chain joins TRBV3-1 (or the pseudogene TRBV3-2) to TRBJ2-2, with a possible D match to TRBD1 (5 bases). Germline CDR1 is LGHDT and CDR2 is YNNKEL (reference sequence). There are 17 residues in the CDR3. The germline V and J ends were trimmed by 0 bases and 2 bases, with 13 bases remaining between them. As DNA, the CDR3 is TGTGCCAGCAGCCAAGATCTTTCAGGGCCCAACACCGGGGAGCTGTTTTTT. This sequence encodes CASSQDLSGPNTGELFF.

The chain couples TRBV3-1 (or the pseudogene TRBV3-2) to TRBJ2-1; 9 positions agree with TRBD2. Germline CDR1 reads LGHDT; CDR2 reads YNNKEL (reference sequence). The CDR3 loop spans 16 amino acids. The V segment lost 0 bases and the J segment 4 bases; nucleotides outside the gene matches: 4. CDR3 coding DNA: TGTGCCAGCAGCCAAGAACGGACTAGCGAGTACAATGAGCAGTTCTTC. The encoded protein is CASSQERTSEYNEQFF.

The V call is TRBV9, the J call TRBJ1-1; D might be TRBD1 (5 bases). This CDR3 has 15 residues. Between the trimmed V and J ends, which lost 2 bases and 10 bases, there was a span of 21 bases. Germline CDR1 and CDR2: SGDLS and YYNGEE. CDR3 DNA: TGTGCCAGCAGCGTGAGGGACGGAGCCCCGGAGGGAGCTTTCTTT. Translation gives CASSVRDGAPEGAFF.

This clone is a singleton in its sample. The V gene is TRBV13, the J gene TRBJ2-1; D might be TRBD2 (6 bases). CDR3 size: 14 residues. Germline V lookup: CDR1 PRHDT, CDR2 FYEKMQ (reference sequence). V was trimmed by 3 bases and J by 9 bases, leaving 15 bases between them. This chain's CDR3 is CASSFGTPGGEQFF. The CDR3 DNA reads TGTGCCAGCAGCTTCGGGACGCCCGGGGGTGAGCAGTTCTTC.

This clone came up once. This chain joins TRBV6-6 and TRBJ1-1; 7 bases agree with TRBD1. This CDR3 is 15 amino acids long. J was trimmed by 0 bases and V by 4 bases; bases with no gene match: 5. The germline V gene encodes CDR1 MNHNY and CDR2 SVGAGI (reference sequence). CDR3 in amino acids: CASSSRTGLNTEAFF. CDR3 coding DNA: TGTGCCAGCAGTTCCAGGACAGGATTGAACACTGAAGCTTTCTTT.